The present T cell receptor (beta chain) was sequenced within a study of blood T cells in healthy people across ages (dated by TCRdb to the mid-2010s). Turning to the overall study: In model experiments, template switching captured about one uniquely barcoded TCR beta cDNA molecule for every two T cells. The study measured age-related changes in TCR beta repertoire diversity using deep sequencing normalized with unique cDNA molecular identifiers. Four age groups were formed from the donors: young (average approximately 15 years), middle-aged (approximately 39), aged (approximately 60) and long-lived (more than 75). To avoid experimental bias, donors of different ages were distributed randomly across sequencing lanes. Using the same blood draw, the study looked at two additional independent replicas of 1 million unique cDNA reads for two donors, one aged 18 to 30 and the other aged 80 or older. Study-level results and caveats: The percentage of naive T cells measured by flow cytometry correlated strongly with observed TCR beta diversity. Bulk unsorted PBMC profiling prevented conclusive comparison of naive and antigen-experienced compartments. Donor CMV infection status was unknown, potentially confounding age-related changes in expanded clonotypes. Compared with the aged group, more naive CD4+ T cells, fewer expanded clones and increased TCR diversity were shown by the long-lived group, suggesting age selection. Estimates of total diversity from one million sequenced T cells were regarded as lower bounds and underestimates. Observed TCR beta diversity per million T cells fell roughly linearly with age, and a significant reduction was already apparent by age around 40.

Regarding this clonotype: There is no known antigen for this receptor. Base qualities are missing; no much larger clone stands one base away.

Donors were 40 or so systemically healthy Caucasian individuals from Russia aged roughly 6 to 100 years. Each donor gave 9.5 to 10 milliliters of peripheral blood, drawn into EDTA-treated Vacutainer tubes. Ficoll-Paque density-gradient centrifugation was used to isolate PBMCs, with at least 7 million obtained per sample. Trizol reagent was used to extract total RNA from PBMCs, with at least 5 micrograms per sample. For every donor, flow cytometry on a PBMC aliquot measured the percentage of naive CD45RAhigh/CD27high T cells. Per the germline V gene (reference sequence), MNHEY is the CDR1 and SMNVEV is the CDR2. From cysteine to phenylalanine, the CDR3 is 17 amino acids long. Left in the record is the CDR3 DNA by itself, 51 bases read in frame from the first base. A distance of 16 bases separates the germline ends of V and J, which lose 4 bases and 1 base respectively. Library creation used 5' RACE. TCRdb names Illumina HiSeq 2500 as the instrument used. The second PCR ran for roughly 7 to 12 cycles and used a J-beta primer mix along with a sample-barcoded 5' primer. A template-switch 5' adaptor carrying 12 random nucleotides introduced a unique molecular identifier onto each TCR beta cDNA molecule. Each sample yielded at least 2.5 million CDR3-containing paired-end reads. First-strand cDNA synthesis was performed from all RNA using the Mint cDNA synthesis kit, with priming by a TRBC-specific oligonucleotide. Following uracil-DNA glycosylase treatment, all cDNA underwent a first 18-cycle PCR with the universal primers M1SS and BC2_uni_R. Regarding the original processing steps: For normalization, 1 million high-quality reads, each with a distinct molecular identifier, were randomly selected from each sample. Instead of being binned into consensus sequences, reads with shared molecular identifiers were discarded. MiTCR, run with a Q25 quality threshold and the strictest error-elimination algorithm, handled CDR3 identification, clonotype clustering and error correction. A nonparametric unseen species model using Euler transformation provided a lower-bound estimate of total TCR beta diversity. TCRdb itself trimmed the public reads at Q25 with fastp, ran MiXCR and retained productive beta chains. Rows matching on CDR3 protein sequence are summarized as one entry with the most common DNA and genes. The V and J calls shown here were made by TCRdb, not taken from the authors' results. Recorded for this sample are around 1.5 million distinct CDR3 sequences; around 59% of them occurred a single time. Of the sample, about 6.7% falls within the top ten clones.

The receptor comes from a young man in good health. The rearrangement combines TRBV27 with TRBJ2-2; too little of a D gene remains to name it. Sequencing was done on a sample of blood. The CDR3 corresponds to CASSSLQQTLNTGELFF. The DNA sequence follows: TGTGCCAGCAGTTCCCTCCAACAGACATTGAACACCGGGGAGCTGTTTTTT.